Below, one T cell receptor (beta chain) is given with its context. Its antigen is undetermined. Profiled with immunoSEQ multiplex PCR; TCRdb holds only in-frame clones, not every one. The data hold around 120,000 clones, with approximately 90% observed a single time. The sample is drawn from a study of T cell responses to AZD1222 COVID-19 vaccine. General study points: Baseline seropositives among AZD1222 recipients totaled only 5 or 6. Repertoires in all cases were sampled only once the peak T cell response had passed.

Sequenced material: peripheral blood, taken on day 0 of AZD1222 vaccination. The source of this sequence is an adult in good health.

In DNA, the CDR3 is TGTGCCAGCAGGGGGCTGGGGGCGAGCGTTACGCAGTATTTT. Translated: CASRGLGASVTQYF. This chain connects TRBV2 to TRBJ2-3; possibly TRBD1 for D (6 bases). This CDR3 comprises 14 residues. CDR1 and CDR2 from the germline V gene are SNHLY and FYNNEI. Trimming removed 6 bases at V and 8 bases at J, with 18 bases between.